This T cell receptor (beta chain) was identified in a study of T cell changes during pregnancy in multiple sclerosis. The CDR3 is made up of 16 amino acids. J was trimmed by 0 bases and V by 5 bases; bases with no gene match: 8. Germline CDR1 and CDR2: SEHNR and FQNEAQ (reference sequence). The assay was immunoSEQ multiplex PCR, and TCRdb's table has in-frame clones only and misses some. The table lists about 60,000 clones, 90% to 95% of them singletons. The TCR was taken from a female donor with multiple sclerosis, enrolled in a pregnancy study. J is TRBJ2-3 and V is TRBV7-9, with 7 positions matching TRBD1. The specimen comprised CD4+ T cells from peripheral blood mononuclear cells, sampled in the second trimester of pregnancy. The CDR3 DNA sequence: TGTGCCAGCAGCCTCGGACAGGTTACTAGCACAGATACGCAGTATTTT. It specifies CASSLGQVTSTDTQYF.